This paragraph covers one T cell receptor beta chain sequence. As handled by the study authors: Reference gene primer amplification gave estimated nucleated cell counts. Sequencing was performed with immunoSEQ multiplex PCR; in TCRdb, only in-frame clones are kept and a portion is missing. The V and J calls and clone size were taken over from that table, and D and trimming were inferred from the DNA. The table has about 240,000 clones, 82% seen once; the top ten hold 9.5% to 15%. The data belong to a study of blood T cell repertoires in COVID-19. Looking at the study overall: The United States, Italy and Spain were the sources of the acute and convalescent COVID-19 samples. Sources were T cells, B-cell-depleted T cells, or PBMCs; the material itself was cDNA or gDNA.

The V gene's germline CDR1 is SGDLS and CDR2 YYNGEE. Between the trimmed V and J ends, which lost 0 bases and 0 bases, there was a span of 14 bases. The CDR3 spans 17 residues. This clonotype was obtained from a woman aged 60-70 years with active or convalescent COVID-19. The chain has TRBV9 and TRBJ2-3; a weak D match, TRBD2 (5 bases). The material sequenced was peripheral blood. CDR3 sequence: CASSVGGRTRSTDTQYF. The CDR3 nucleotides read TGTGCCAGCAGCGTAGGAGGGAGAACCAGGAGCACAGATACGCAGTATTTT.